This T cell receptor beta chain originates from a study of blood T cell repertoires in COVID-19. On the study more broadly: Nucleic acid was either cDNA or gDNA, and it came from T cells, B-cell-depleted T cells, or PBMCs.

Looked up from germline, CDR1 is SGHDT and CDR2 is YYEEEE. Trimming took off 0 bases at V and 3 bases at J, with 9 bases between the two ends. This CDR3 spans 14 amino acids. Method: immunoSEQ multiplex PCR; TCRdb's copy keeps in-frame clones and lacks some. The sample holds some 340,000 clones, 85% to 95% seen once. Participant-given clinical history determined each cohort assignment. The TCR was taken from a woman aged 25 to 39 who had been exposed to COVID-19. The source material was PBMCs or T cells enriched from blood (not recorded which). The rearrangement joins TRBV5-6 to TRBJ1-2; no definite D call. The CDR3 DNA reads TGTGCCAGCAGCTTGGTACAGAAATACTATGGCTACACCTTC. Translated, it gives CASSLVQKYYGYTF.